These 27 T cell receptor beta chains were all obtained from the same sample, sequenced in a study of early T cells in non-severe SARS-CoV-2 infection. TCRdb itself ran the 5' RACE reads through MiXCR, one entry per CDR3 protein. This sample has roughly 81,000 distinct CDR3 sequences, with about 12% found just once. The specimen was whole blood. These receptors originate from an adult who was a healthcare worker with PCR-confirmed SARS-CoV-2 infection or an uninfected control (not recorded which).

This clonotype was counted a few times. This chain connects TRBV28 to TRBJ1-2; D is uncertain. V was pared by 2 bases and J by 5 bases, with 9 bases between. CDR3 size: 13 residues. The V gene's germline CDR1 is MDHEN and CDR2 SYDVKM. The CDR3 sequence is CASSLPARYGYTF. The DNA of the CDR3 is TGTGCCAGCAGTTTACCGGCTAGATATGGCTACACCTTC.

This clonotype was detected a few times. The chain employs TRBV12-3 or TRBV12-4 and TRBJ2-7; 7 nucleotides line up with TRBD1. V shed 5 bases and J 0 bases; nucleotides not matched to a gene: 7. The length of the CDR3 is 15 residues. The CDR3 is CASSLGTDSSYEQYF. CDR3 nucleotide sequence: TGTGCCAGCAGTCTAGGGACAGATTCCTCCTACGAGCAGTACTTC.

The rearrangement joins TRBV20-1 to TRBJ2-3; 8 nucleotides agree with TRBD2. Germline V gene data show CDR1 as DFQATT and CDR2 as SNEGSKA (reference sequence). V was clipped by 3 bases and J by 0 bases; unmatched bases: 11. CDR3 length: 17 amino acids. The DNA of the CDR3 is TGCAGTGCTAGCGTGGGAACTAGCGGCTCTAGCACAGATACGCAGTATTTT. This gives the protein CSASVGTSGSSTDTQYF.

Relative to its sample, this clonotype is medium-sized (0.01 to 0.1%). The V call is TRBV11-2, the J call TRBJ2-1; perhaps D is TRBD1 or TRBD2 (5 bases each). V was pared by 1 base and J by 0 bases, with 13 bases between. CDR1 SGHAT and CDR2 FQNNGV come from the germline V gene. There are 17 residues in the CDR3. In DNA form, the CDR3 reads TGTGCCAGCAGCTTAGTCCCCGGGGCTAGCTCCTACAATGAGCAGTTCTTC. It encodes CASSLVPGASSYNEQFF.

This clonotype was counted only a few times. The chain combines TRBV18 with TRBJ1-4; no reliable D call. Germline CDR1 is KGHSH and CDR2 is LQKENI. The length of the CDR3 is 15 residues. Trimming took 2 bases from V and 5 from J, leaving 12 bases between them. Written as DNA, the CDR3 is TGTGCCAGCTCACCAGGTGGGCTGACGAATGAAAAACTGTTTTTT. Its translation: CASSPGGLTNEKLFF.

This clonotype was seen only a few times. The genes are TRBV7-9 and TRBJ1-1, with D perhaps matching TRBD1 (5 bases). The germline V gene encodes CDR1 SEHNR and CDR2 FQNEAQ (reference sequence). CDR3 length: 15 amino acids. The V end was cut by 5 bases, the J end by 3 bases, with 16 bases between. CDR3 loop: CASSPRQLWDTEAFF. Written as DNA, the CDR3 is TGTGCCAGCAGCCCCAGACAGCTGTGGGACACTGAAGCTTTCTTT.

This clonotype has only a few counts. The chain employs TRBV28 and TRBJ2-3; the D is unclear. Germline-derived CDR1 and CDR2 are MDHEN and SYDVKM. V dropped 5 bases and J dropped 7 bases, with 10 bases sitting between them. CDR3 length equals 12 residues. Written as DNA, the CDR3 is TGTGCCAGCAGTAACTACAGATATACGCAGTATTTT. It translates to CASSNYRYTQYF.

This clonotype has more than one count but fewer than ten. The chain uses TRBV7-9 and TRBJ2-3; D is unresolved. The CDR3 runs to 13 residues. V lost 8 bases and J lost 0, with 9 bases in between. The germline V gene has CDR1 SEHNR and CDR2 FQNEAQ (reference sequence). For the CDR3, the DNA is TGTGCCAGCCAGGCGACTAGCACAGATACGCAGTATTTT. Translation: CASQATSTDTQYF.

This clonotype has just a few counts. The CDR3 protein is CASSSSGASGRELFF. Written as DNA, the CDR3 is TGTGCCAGTAGTTCCTCCGGGGCGAGTGGGAGGGAGCTGTTTTTT. This sequence joins TRBV19 and TRBJ2-2; D is perhaps TRBD1 or TRBD2 (5 bases each). V lost 5 bases and J 9 bases, leaving 19 bases between the germline ends. CDR1 is LNHDA and CDR2 is SQIVND in the germline V gene (reference sequence). The CDR3 length is 15 residues.

This clonotype showed up many times. The V gene is TRBV28, the J gene TRBJ2-4, with D tentatively TRBD2 (7 bases). V was pared by 7 bases and J by 3 bases, with 19 bases between. CDR1 is MDHEN and CDR2 is SYDVKM in the germline V gene. The CDR3 has 16 residues. CDR3 nucleotides: TGTGCCAGCACCGAAAACAGGGAGGGTATCAAAAACATTCAGTACTTC. The encoded protein is CASTENREGIKNIQYF. Variable domain in full (rest from reference TRBV28 and TRBJ2-4): DVKVTQSSRYLVKRTGEKVFLECVQDMDHENMFWYRQDPGLGLRLIYFSYDVKMKEKGDIPEGYSVSREKKERFSLILESASTNQTSMYLCASTENREGIKNIQYFGAGTRLSVL.

This clonotype was counted a few times. The chain combines TRBV7-9 with TRBJ2-7; 11 bases are a match to TRBD1. With V trimmed by 5 bases and J by 2 bases, 5 bases remained unmatched. The germline V gene encodes CDR1 SEHNR and CDR2 FQNEAQ (reference sequence). This CDR3 region has 15 residues. The CDR3 loop is CASSLRDRGAYEQYF. The CDR3 nucleotides read TGTGCCAGCAGCCTCCGGGACAGGGGGGCCTACGAGCAGTACTTC.

The sample holds a few counts of this clonotype. This rearrangement joins TRBV7-9 to TRBJ2-6, with 7 bases matching TRBD2. Trimming at V came to 5 bases and at J to 0 bases, leaving 7 bases not matched to a gene. The CDR3 spans 17 residues. Germline V gives CDR1 SEHNR, CDR2 FQNEAQ (reference sequence). DNA for the CDR3: TGTGCCAGCAGCCCCAGCGGGACCGTCTCTGGGGCCAACGTCCTGACTTTC. Residues: CASSPSGTVSGANVLTF.

This clonotype showed up just a few times. The chain links TRBV7-3 to TRBJ2-6; D is uncertain. V was cut by 3 bases and J by 2 bases, with 5 bases left in between. The germline gives CDR1 SGHTA, CDR2 FQGTGA. The CDR3 extends over 14 amino acids. This chain's CDR3 is CASSFGAGANVLTF. The CDR3, as DNA: TGTGCCAGCAGCTTTGGGGCTGGGGCCAACGTCCTGACTTTC.

The table lists this clonotype with many counts. V usage is TRBV20-1 and J usage is TRBJ2-5; D might be TRBD2 (5 bases). V lost 3 bases and J lost 4, with 12 bases in between. CDR1 is DFQATT, CDR2 SNEGSKA, per germline (reference sequence). This CDR3 spans 13 amino acids. The CDR3 DNA reads TGCAGTGCTAGGGTCGGGATAGGAGAGACCCAGTACTTC. Translation: CSARVGIGETQYF.

This clonotype appeared a few times. This chain connects TRBV7-8 to TRBJ2-7; 7 nucleotides agree with TRBD1. V lost 5 bases, J lost 3 bases, and 10 bases stayed unmatched. This CDR3 comprises 15 residues. CDR1 SGHVS and CDR2 FQNEAQ come from the germline V gene. Here the CDR3 DNA reads TGTGCCAGCAGCCCATACCGGGACAGAGACTACGAGCAGTACTTC. Protein: CASSPYRDRDYEQYF. Based on the CDR3 plus reference TRBV7-8 and TRBJ2-7, the full variable domain is GAGVSQSPRYKVAKRGQDVALRCDPISGHVSLFWYQQALGQGPEFLTYFQNEAQLDKSGLPSDRFFAERPEGSVSTLKIQRTQQEDSAVYLCASSPYRDRDYEQYFGPGTRLTVT.

This clonotype was counted ten times or more. This chain uses TRBV5-1 with TRBJ1-1, with TRBD1 as a possible D gene (5 bases). CDR1 and CDR2 from the germline V gene are SGHRS and YFSETQ. V lost 0 bases and J 5 bases, leaving 17 bases between the germline ends. This CDR3 contains 16 residues. CDR3 nucleotides: TGCGCCAGCAGCTTGGAACAGGCCGGAGGGAGGACTGAAGCTTTCTTT. This translates into CASSLEQAGGRTEAFF.

The chain joins TRBV7-8 to TRBJ2-7; the match to TRBD1 covers 8 bases. Germline CDR1 SGHVS, CDR2 FQNEAQ. The ends lost 1 base at V and 8 bases at J; junction bases unmatched: 10. The CDR3 has 15 amino acids. CDR3 sequence reads: CASSLERTGRLKQYF. The CDR3 region has the DNA TGTGCCAGCAGCTTAGAAAGGACAGGGAGGCTAAAGCAGTACTTC.

This clonotype has more than one count but fewer than ten. The chain recombines TRBV7-9 with TRBJ1-6, with D perhaps TRBD1 (5 bases). The V end lost 5 bases, the J end lost 14 bases, and 22 bases lay between the germline ends. The germline gives CDR1 SEHNR, CDR2 FQNEAQ (reference sequence). This CDR3 has 15 amino acids. In DNA, the CDR3 is TGTGCCAGCAGCCGTTTGGGACTCTCATTACCGACCCTCCACTTT. Its protein is CASSRLGLSLPTLHF.

This chain links TRBV5-8 with TRBJ1-1, with D possibly being TRBD1 (5 bases). V was clipped by 4 bases and J by 1 base, with 14 bases between them. Germline CDR1 is SGHTS and CDR2 is YDEGEE. The CDR3 is 15 amino acids. CDR3 bases: TGTGCCAGCAGCCCGGCCCGGGGCTCGAACACTGAAGCTTTCTTT. It encodes CASSPARGSNTEAFF. Full variable domain (remainder filled in from reference TRBV5-8 and TRBJ1-1): EAGVTQSPTHLIKTRGQQATLRCSPISGHTSVYWYQQALGLGLQFLLWYDEGEERNRGNFPPRFSGRQFPNYSSELNVNALELEDSALYLCASSPARGSNTEAFFGQGTRLTVV.

The CDR3 DNA follows: TGTGCCTGGAGTGTACCAAAACAGGGGATGAGAGGCTACACCTTC. This sequence encodes CAWSVPKQGMRGYTF. This chain joins TRBV30 and TRBJ1-2, with 7 bases identical to TRBD1. V trimming: 0 bases; J trimming: 8 bases; junction bases outside the gene matches: 12. The germline V gene has CDR1 GTSNPN and CDR2 SVGIG (reference sequence). This CDR3 is 15 amino acids long.

Many counts were recorded for this clonotype. V and J are TRBV29-1 and TRBJ1-1, with D hard to call. The CDR3 is made up of 12 amino acids. Germline lookup yields CDR1 SQVTM and CDR2 ANQGSEA. V lost 3 bases and J 4 bases, leaving 9 bases between the germline ends. The CDR3 sequence: CSVDGGRTEAFF. DNA of the CDR3: TGCAGCGTTGACGGCGGTCGCACTGAAGCTTTCTTT.

This clonotype was found many times. V is TRBV5-1 and J is TRBJ2-3; D possibly matches TRBD1 or TRBD2 (7 bases each). CDR1 SGHRS and CDR2 YFSETQ come from the germline V gene. V was clipped by 2 bases and J by 0 bases, with 16 bases between them. This CDR3 spans 17 amino acids. The CDR3 region has the DNA TGCGCCAGCAGCTTCAGCCCAGGGGGAGGGAGCACAGATACGCAGTATTTT. It translates to CASSFSPGGGSTDTQYF.

This clonotype came up many times. The chain couples TRBV7-9 to TRBJ2-1; tentative D call: TRBD1 (6 bases). The CDR3 is 14 residues long. Germline V gene sequence: CDR1 SEHNR, CDR2 FQNEAQ (reference sequence). Trimming pared 3 bases from V and 1 base from J, leaving 7 bases between. The CDR3 loop is CASSFRGSYNEQFF. CDR3 coding DNA: TGTGCCAGCAGCTTCAGGGGTTCCTACAATGAGCAGTTCTTC.

This clonotype was recorded only once. V is TRBV20-1 and J is TRBJ1-5; D not resolved. There are 15 residues in the CDR3. The V gene's germline CDR1 is DFQATT and CDR2 SNEGSKA (reference sequence). The germline V and J ends were trimmed by 3 bases and 7 bases, with 19 bases remaining between them. CDR3 residues: CSASDARGIWQPQHF. CDR3 nucleotides: TGCAGTGCTAGCGATGCCCGTGGAATTTGGCAGCCCCAGCATTTT.

CDR3 protein: CASSFGSTSPGDNEQFF. In DNA form, the CDR3 reads TGTGCCAGCAGCTTCGGTAGCACCTCCCCGGGGGACAATGAGCAGTTCTTC. The rearrangement links TRBV11-2 to TRBJ2-1; the D gene is possibly TRBD2 (6 bases). This CDR3 region has 17 residues. V gave up 3 bases and J gave up 5 bases, with 20 bases separating them. Germline V gives CDR1 SGHAT, CDR2 FQNNGV.

The chain combines TRBV28 with TRBJ1-4; maybe TRBD1 (6 bases). V lost 6 bases, J lost 7 bases, and 12 bases lay in between. The CDR3 totals 13 residues. Germline V CDR1 and CDR2: MDHEN, SYDVKM. The CDR3 DNA is TGTGCCAGCAGGCTACAGGGAGGTGAAAAACTGTTTTTT. Residues: CASRLQGGEKLFF.

J is TRBJ2-1 and V is TRBV11-2, with 7 bases fitting TRBD2. Germline assignment: CDR1 SGHAT and CDR2 FQNNGV. After removal of 5 bases from V and 9 bases from J, the junction contained 16 bases not matched to a gene. The CDR3 has 16 amino acids. The CDR3 is CASSPRTSREFAEQFF. CDR3 sequence (DNA): TGTGCCAGCAGCCCTCGGACTAGTCGGGAGTTCGCTGAGCAGTTCTTC.